This T cell receptor (beta chain) emerged from a study of T cells in Graves' hyperthyroidism and ophthalmopathy. Absent ophthalmopathy progression within 18 months defined stable Graves' hyperthyroidism. Amplified TCR beta CDR3 regions derived from RNA transcripts. In the first-round RT-PCR of the TCR CDR3, the HTBI primer set was used. MiXCR was run by TCRdb on the multiplex PCR reads, yielding one entry per CDR3 protein. The profile shows more than 600,000 distinct CDR3 sequences, 15% to 20% of them singletons. General observations from the study: Model-based prediction identified ophthalmopathy a median 6.5 months prior to its onset.

This clonotype was recorded at least ten times. Its specificity is not known. The length of the CDR3 is 15 residues. V trimming: 5 bases; J trimming: 4 bases; junction bases outside the gene matches: 5. CDR1 and CDR2 (germline): MNHEY, SVGEGT. The J gene is TRBJ2-7, the V gene TRBV6-2 or TRBV6-3; TRBD2 matches 13 bases. The material sequenced was blood. This TCR came from a man younger than 35 with Graves' hyperthyroidism. Here the CDR3 DNA reads TGTGCCAGCAGTACGGGACTAGCGGGACCGTACGAGCAGTACTTC. This gives the protein CASSTGLAGPYEQYF.